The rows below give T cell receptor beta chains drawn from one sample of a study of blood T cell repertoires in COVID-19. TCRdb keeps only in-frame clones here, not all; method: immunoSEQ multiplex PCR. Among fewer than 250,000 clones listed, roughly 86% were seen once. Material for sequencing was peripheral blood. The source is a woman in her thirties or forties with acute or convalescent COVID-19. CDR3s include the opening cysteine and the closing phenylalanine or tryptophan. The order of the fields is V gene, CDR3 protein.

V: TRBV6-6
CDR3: CASRQGASGGYTF

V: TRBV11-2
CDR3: CASIPANPGTGFSGELFF

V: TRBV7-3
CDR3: CASSLNPGRGEAFF

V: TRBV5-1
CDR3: CACERDLGDGYTF

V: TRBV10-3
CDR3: CAISEWGGRANEQFF

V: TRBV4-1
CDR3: CASSPTGGGLSYEQYF

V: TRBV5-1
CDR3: CASSLGSTSSYNSPLHF

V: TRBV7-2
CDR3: CASSFILAGDSYNEQFF

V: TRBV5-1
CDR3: CASSLLRDRPYEQYF

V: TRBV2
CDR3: CASSDRGLSFYGYTF

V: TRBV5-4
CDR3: CASSFGGGRAGGEQFF

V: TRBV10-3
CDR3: CAISASGGRETQYF

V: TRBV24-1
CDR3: CATSDLTPGLAVTGELFF

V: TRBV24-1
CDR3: CATSGGQGTLTYNEQFF

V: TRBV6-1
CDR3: CASSELTGPYEQYF

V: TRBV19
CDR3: CASSISGTGAETQYF

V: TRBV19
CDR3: CASSMTGGIYEQYF

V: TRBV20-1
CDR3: CSASRGTTYEQYF

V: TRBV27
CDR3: CASSRRTGTGGTGELFF

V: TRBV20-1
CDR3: CSASTRGLTF

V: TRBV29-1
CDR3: CSVAGTGANYGYTF

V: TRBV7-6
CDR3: CASSLVYSSSYNEQFF

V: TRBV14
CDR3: CASSQKQGMGGYTF

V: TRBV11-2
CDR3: CASSLYPTGGNTGELFF

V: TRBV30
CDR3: CAWRKGARDTQYF

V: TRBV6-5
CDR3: CASSYSGGRNTGELFF

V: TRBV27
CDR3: CASSLSPFYEQYF

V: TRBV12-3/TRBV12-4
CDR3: CASSLTGAQPQHF

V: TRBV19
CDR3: CASSIAGSNEQFF

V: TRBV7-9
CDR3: CASSFGHSGENAINF

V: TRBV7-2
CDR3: CASSMLGQGAGGYTF

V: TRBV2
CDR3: CASSAGHLQETQYF

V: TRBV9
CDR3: CASSVGRAGTKQYF

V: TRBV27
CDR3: CASRPQGYRVGTGELFF

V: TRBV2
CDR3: CASSVGGKIGELFF

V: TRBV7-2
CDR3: CASSFYYEAFF

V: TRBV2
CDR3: CASRVRTTNQPQHF

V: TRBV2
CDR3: CASSPSRGTTEAFF

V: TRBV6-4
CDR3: CATQYSNTGELFF

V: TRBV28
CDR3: CASSLQRTFDEQYF

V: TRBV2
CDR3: CASQSQETQYF

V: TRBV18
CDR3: CASSPRSPGYTDTQYF

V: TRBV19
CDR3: CASSITSGNTIYF

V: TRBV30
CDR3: CAWSARSGGTEAFF

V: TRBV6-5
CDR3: CATRRGYQDNSPLHF